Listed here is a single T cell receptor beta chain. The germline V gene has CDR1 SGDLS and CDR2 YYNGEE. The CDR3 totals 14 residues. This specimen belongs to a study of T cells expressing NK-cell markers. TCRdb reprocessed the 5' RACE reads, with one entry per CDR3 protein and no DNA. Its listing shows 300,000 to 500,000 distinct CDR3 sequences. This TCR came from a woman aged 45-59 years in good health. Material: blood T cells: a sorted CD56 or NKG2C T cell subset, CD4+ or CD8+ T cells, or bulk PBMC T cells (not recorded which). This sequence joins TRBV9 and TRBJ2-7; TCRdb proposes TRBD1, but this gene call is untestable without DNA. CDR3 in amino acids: CASSTRVGSYEQYF.